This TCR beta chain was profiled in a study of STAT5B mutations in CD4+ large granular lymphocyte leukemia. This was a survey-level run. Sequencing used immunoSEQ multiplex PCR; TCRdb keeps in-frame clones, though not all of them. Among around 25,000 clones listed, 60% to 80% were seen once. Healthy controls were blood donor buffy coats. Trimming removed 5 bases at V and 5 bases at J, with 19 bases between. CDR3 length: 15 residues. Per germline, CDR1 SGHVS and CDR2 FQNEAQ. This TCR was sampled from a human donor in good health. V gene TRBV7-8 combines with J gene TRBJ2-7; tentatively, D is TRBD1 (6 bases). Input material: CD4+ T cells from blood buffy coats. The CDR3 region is CASSPDWTVIDEQYF. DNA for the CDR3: TGTGCCAGCAGCCCCGACTGGACAGTTATCGACGAGCAGTACTTC. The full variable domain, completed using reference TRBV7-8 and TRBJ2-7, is GAGVSQSPRYKVAKRGQDVALRCDPISGHVSLFWYQQALGQGPEFLTYFQNEAQLDKSGLPSDRFFAERPEGSVSTLKIQRTQQEDSAVYLCASSPDWTVIDEQYFGPGTRLTVT.